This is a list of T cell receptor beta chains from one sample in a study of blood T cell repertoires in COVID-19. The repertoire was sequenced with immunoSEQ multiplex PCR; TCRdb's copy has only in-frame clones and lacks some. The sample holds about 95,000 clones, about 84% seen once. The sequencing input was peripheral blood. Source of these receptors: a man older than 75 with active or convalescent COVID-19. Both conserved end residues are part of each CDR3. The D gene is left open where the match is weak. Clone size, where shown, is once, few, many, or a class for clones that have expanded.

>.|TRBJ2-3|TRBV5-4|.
CASSLGGRGSTDTQYF
TGTGCCAGCAGCTTGGGGGGGAGGGGGAGCACAGATACGCAGTATTTT
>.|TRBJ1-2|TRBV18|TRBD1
CASSKQTGTEYGYTF
TGTGCCAGCTCAAAACAGACCGGGACAGAATATGGCTACACCTTC
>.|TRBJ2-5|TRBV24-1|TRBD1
CATSDPTGGETQYF
TGTGCCACCAGTGACCCTACAGGGGGTGAAACCCAGTACTTC
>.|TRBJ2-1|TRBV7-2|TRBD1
CASSTGRLRRDEQFF
TGTGCCAGCTCGACAGGGCGTCTCAGGCGGGATGAGCAGTTCTTC
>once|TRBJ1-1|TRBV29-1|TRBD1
CSVKTGLNTEAFF
TGCAGCGTCAAGACAGGGCTGAACACTGAAGCTTTCTTT
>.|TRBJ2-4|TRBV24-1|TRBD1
CATSERQGSKNIQYF
TGTGCCACCAGTGAACGACAGGGGTCCAAAAACATTCAGTACTTC
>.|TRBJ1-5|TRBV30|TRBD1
CAWSETGNDQPQHF
TGTGCCTGGAGTGAGACAGGGAACGATCAGCCCCAGCATTTT
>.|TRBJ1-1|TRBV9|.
CASSAQPGRKGTEAFF
TGTGCCAGCAGCGCCCAACCAGGCAGGAAAGGTACTGAAGCTTTCTTT
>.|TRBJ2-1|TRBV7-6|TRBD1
CASSLEQGLGSYNEQFF
TGTGCCAGCAGCTTAGAACAGGGGTTAGGGTCCTACAATGAGCAGTTCTTC
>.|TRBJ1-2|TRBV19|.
CASSTQGYYGYTF
TGTGCCAGTAGTACGCAGGGTTACTATGGCTACACCTTC
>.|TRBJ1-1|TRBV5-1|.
CASSYRPNTEAFF
TGCGCCAGCAGCTACAGGCCTAACACTGAAGCTTTCTTT
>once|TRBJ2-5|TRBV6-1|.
CASSEGRGYEQETQYF
TGTGCCAGCAGTGAGGGAAGGGGCTACGAACAAGAGACCCAGTACTTC
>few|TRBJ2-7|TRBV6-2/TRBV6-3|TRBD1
CASSPGPGTGGRYEQYF
TGTGCCAGCAGCCCTGGGCCCGGGACAGGGGGCCGGTACGAGCAGTACTTC
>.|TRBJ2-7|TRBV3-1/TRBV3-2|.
CASSKGGGHRVGEQYF
TGTGCCAGCAGCAAAGGGGGTGGACACCGTGTGGGGGAGCAGTACTTC
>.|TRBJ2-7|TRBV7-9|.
CASSGQSSYEQYF
TGTGCCAGCAGCGGACAGAGTTCCTACGAGCAGTACTTC
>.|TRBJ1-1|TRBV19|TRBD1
CATLRQGAPNTEAFF
TGTGCCACTCTCCGACAGGGGGCCCCGAACACTGAAGCTTTCTTT
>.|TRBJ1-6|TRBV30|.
CAWSVTGTYNSPLHF
TGTGCCTGGAGTGTTACGGGGACCTATAATTCACCCCTCCACTTT
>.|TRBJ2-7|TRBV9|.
CASSVGADNLDEQYF
TGTGCCAGCAGCGTGGGGGCTGACAACCTGGACGAGCAGTACTTC
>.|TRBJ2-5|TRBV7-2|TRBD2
CASSPGDYQRVETQYF
TGTGCCAGCAGCCCCGGGGACTACCAGCGCGTTGAGACCCAGTACTTC
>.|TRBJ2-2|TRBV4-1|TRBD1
CASSPRQGTNTGELFF
TGCGCCAGCAGCCCCCGACAGGGGACGAACACCGGGGAGCTGTTTTTT